Presented here are 28 T cell receptor beta chains from one specimen sequenced in a study of metastatic and nonmetastatic thyroid tumors. TCRdb used MiXCR to call clones anew from the PCR reads. The sample has approximately 19,000 clones; roughly 22% are singletons. There were no patients who had received any treatment before thyroid surgery. Sequences were obtained from tumor tissue. These receptor sequences come from a male donor with papillary thyroid cancer or a benign thyroid nodule (not recorded which). Some clones in this sample may be carry-over from other donors' samples.

This clone came up many times. The chain couples TRBV30 to TRBJ1-2, with 7 bases fitting TRBD1. Germline V gives CDR1 GTSNPN, CDR2 SVGIG (reference sequence). The junction had 9 bases not matched to a gene; V was cut back by 5 bases and J by 6 bases. The CDR3 is 13 residues long. CDR3 DNA: TGTGCCTGGGAACCAGGGGGTGGTAATGGCTACACCTTC. It specifies CAWEPGGGNGYTF.

This clone has a count of ten or more. The chain's CDR3 is CASSLYGTKETQYF. DNA of the CDR3: TGTGCCAGCAGCTTATACGGGACCAAAGAGACCCAGTACTTC. J is TRBJ2-5 and V is TRBV7-6, with D possibly being TRBD1 or TRBD2 (5 bases each). This CDR3 is 14 amino acids long. The V end lost 2 bases, the J end lost 3 bases, and 10 bases lay between the germline ends. The germline CDR1 and CDR2 sequences are SGHVS and FNYEAQ.

This clone counts as medium-sized (0.01 to 0.1%). At one end the junction does not follow the germline gene, possibly because of a read error. This chain connects TRBV7-7 to TRBJ2-1; TRBD2 is a possible D gene (5 bases). The CDR3 totals 15 residues. Germline values: CDR1 SSHAT, CDR2 FNYEAQ (reference sequence). This CDR3 reads CASSSSGDSYNEQFF. CDR3 coding DNA: TGTGCTAGCAGTTCAAGCGGAGACTCCTACAATGAGCAGTTCTTC.

This clone was observed at least ten times. The chain joins TRBV10-3 to TRBJ1-1; unclear D gene. V gave up 8 bases and J gave up 1 base, with 11 bases separating them. The CDR3 length is 13 residues. The V gene's germline CDR1 is ENHRY and CDR2 SYGVKD. DNA of the CDR3: TGTGCCATCGGGCCCCCCGGGAACACTGAAGCTTTCTTT. Translation gives CAIGPPGNTEAFF.

This clone was detected ten times or more. This same CDR3 is encoded by further DNA sequences in the sample. This sequence joins TRBV2 and TRBJ2-3; 13 nucleotides match TRBD2. The junction had 4 bases not matched to a gene; V was cut back by 5 bases and J by 5 bases. Germline CDR1 SNHLY, CDR2 FYNNEI. The CDR3 covers 15 residues. CDR3: CASSPLAGGVDTQYF. CDR3 nucleotides: TGTGCCAGCAGTCCACTAGCGGGAGGGGTAGATACGCAGTATTTT.

This clone was seen at least ten times. The V and J genes are TRBV11-2 and TRBJ2-3, with 12 bases lining up with TRBD2. V trimming: 11 bases; J trimming: 6 bases; junction bases outside the gene matches: 15. The germline CDR1 and CDR2 sequences are SGHAT and FQNNGV. The CDR3 runs 16 residues. The CDR3 nucleotides are TGTGCCGGTCAGCCGCCCCTAGCGGGAGGGCCCGATACGCAGTATTTT. This translates into CAGQPPLAGGPDTQYF.

A note on this clone: At one boundary the junction diverges from the germline segment, which might be a read error. The V and J genes are TRBV11-3 and TRBJ2-7; D uncertain. CDR1 SGHNT and CDR2 YENEEA come from the germline V gene. The CDR3 covers 12 residues. CDR3: CAISSDKYEQYF. CDR3 DNA: TGTGCCATCAGCTCAGACAAATACGAGCAGTACTTC.

This clone was found a few times. The sample has other DNA sequences that encode this CDR3 too. J is TRBJ2-1 and V is TRBV4-2; 14 nucleotides line up with TRBD2. The CDR3 consists of 16 residues. Germline V gives CDR1 LGHNA, CDR2 YNFKEQ. V shed 4 bases and J 9 bases; nucleotides not matched to a gene: 8. This CDR3 reads CASSLRTSGRHSEQFF. Written as DNA, the CDR3 is TGTGCCAGCAGCCTACGGACTAGCGGGAGGCACAGTGAGCAGTTCTTC.

At least ten counts were recorded for this clone. V usage is TRBV27 and J usage is TRBJ1-2, with D maybe TRBD1 (5 bases). The CDR3 has 14 amino acids. CDR1 and CDR2 (germline): MNHEY, SMNVEV (reference sequence). V was clipped by 5 bases and J by 0 bases, with 10 bases between them. The CDR3 is CASSTGHSNYGYTF. The CDR3 nucleotides are TGTGCCAGCAGTACCGGACACTCTAACTATGGCTACACCTTC.

Remarks on this clone: The germline gene is not matched at one end of the junction; a read error may be the cause. The CDR3 loop reads CAGSSSTGDNEKLFF. CDR3 DNA: TGTGCCGGCAGTTCGTCGACAGGAGATAATGAAAAGCTGTTTTTT. This rearrangement joins TRBV27 to TRBJ1-4; possible D gene TRBD1, 6 bases. The CDR3 runs 15 residues. CDR1 and CDR2 from the germline V gene are MNHEY and SMNVEV (reference sequence).

This clone appeared many times. The rearrangement links TRBV19 to TRBJ2-7; a weak D match, TRBD1 (6 bases). CDR1 is LNHDA, CDR2 SQIVND, per germline (reference sequence). V shed 3 bases and J shed 0 bases, with 15 bases lying between them. This CDR3 has 16 amino acids. The CDR3 protein is CASSIRYRDHSYEQYF. The CDR3 DNA follows: TGTGCCAGTAGTATTCGGTACAGGGACCACTCCTACGAGCAGTACTTC. Together with reference TRBV19 and TRBJ2-7, the CDR3 gives the full variable domain: DGGITQSPKYLFRKEGQNVTLSCEQNLNHDAMYWYRQDPGQGLRLIYYSQIVNDFQKGDIAEGYSVSREKKESFPLTVTSAQKNPTAFYLCASSIRYRDHSYEQYFGPGTRLTVT.

At least ten counts were recorded for this clone. V and J are TRBV24-1 and TRBJ1-1; no definite D call. Trimming removed 8 bases at V and 2 bases at J, with 8 bases between. The germline CDR1 and CDR2 sequences are KGHDR and SFDVKD. The CDR3 runs to 12 residues. In nucleotides, the CDR3 is TGTGCCACCAAAGGGTCCAACACTGAAGCTTTCTTT. This codes for CATKGSNTEAFF.

This clone is classed as medium-sized. The DNA of the CDR3 is TGCAGTGCCCCTAAAAGGACAGGGGGCGGTCAGCCCCAGCATTTT. It encodes CSAPKRTGGGQPQHF. The chain carries TRBV20-1 and TRBJ1-5; 11 bases are shared with TRBD1. The ends lost 6 bases at V and 6 bases at J; junction bases unmatched: 10. The CDR3 has 15 residues. Germline assignment: CDR1 DFQATT and CDR2 SNEGSKA (reference sequence).

This clone was detected a few times. This chain links TRBV15 with TRBJ2-7; tentatively, D is TRBD1 (5 bases). The length of the CDR3 is 15 residues. Germline CDR1 reads LNHNV; CDR2 reads YYDKDF (reference sequence). The DNA of the CDR3 is TGTGCACCAGGGTGTGTGGCTGTGGCGACCTACGAGCAGTACTTC. Translating gives CAPGCVAVATYEQYF.

This clone was found many times. This chain connects TRBV20-1 to TRBJ2-7, with a possible D match to TRBD2 (6 bases). The length of the CDR3 is 15 residues. V was clipped by 6 bases and J by 6 bases, with 24 bases between them. Germline CDR1 DFQATT, CDR2 SNEGSKA (reference sequence). CDR3 sequence (DNA): TGCAGTGCAACTAGCCTACGGGGCGGGTCAACCGAGCAGTACTTC. This translates into CSATSLRGGSTEQYF.

This clone was counted at least ten times. This chain links TRBV5-4 with TRBJ2-7, with 8 bases aligning to TRBD2. Germline CDR1 is SGHNT and CDR2 is YYREEE (reference sequence). The trim removed 4 bases at V and 5 bases at J, leaving 8 bases unmatched. The CDR3 length is 14 residues. The CDR3, as DNA: TGTGCCAGCAGCACGACTAGCGTGAGGGACGAGCAGTACTTC. As protein: CASSTTSVRDEQYF. Combining the CDR3 with reference TRBV5-4 and TRBJ2-7 gives the whole variable domain ETGVTQSPTHLIKTRGQQVTLRCSSQSGHNTVSWYQQALGQGPQFIFQYYREEENGRGNFPPRFSGLQFPNYSSELNVNALELDDSALYLCASSTTSVRDEQYFGPGTRLTVT.

This rearrangement joins TRBV5-6 to TRBJ2-3; no definite D call. The CDR3 has 12 residues. The V and J ends lost 0 bases and 6 bases respectively, with 5 bases between them. Germline V lookup: CDR1 SGHDT, CDR2 YYEEEE. CDR3 in DNA: TGTGCCAGCAGCTTGGACCGGGATACGCAGTATTTT. It yields the protein CASSLDRDTQYF.

This clone occurred many times. V and J are TRBV6-1 and TRBJ1-1, with D unclear. The CDR3 totals 11 residues. Germline CDR1 and CDR2: MNHNS and SASEGT. The V gene lost 8 bases and the J gene lost 5 bases, with 9 bases spanning the gap. The chain's CDR3 is CASLGVTEAFF. The CDR3 coding sequence is TGTGCCAGCCTCGGGGTAACTGAAGCTTTCTTT.

This clone occurred many times. The chain carries TRBV4-1 and TRBJ1-1; D is uncertain. The CDR3 has 16 amino acids. Germline lookup yields CDR1 MGHRA and CDR2 YSYEKL. Between the trimmed V and J ends, which lost 1 base and 1 base, there was a span of 13 bases. The CDR3 loop is CASSQGNQGWNTEAFF. In nucleotides, the CDR3 is TGCGCCAGCAGCCAAGGAAACCAAGGCTGGAACACTGAAGCTTTCTTT.

V usage is TRBV27 and J usage is TRBJ1-3; 7 bases fit TRBD1. The germline CDR1 and CDR2 sequences are MNHEY and SMNVEV (reference sequence). The CDR3 sequence is 15 residues long. Losses at the gene ends were 2 bases for V and 3 bases for J; bases not matched to a gene: 4. CDR3 nucleotide sequence: TGTGCCAGCAGTTTAAGGGGGCAAAGTGGAAACACCATATATTTT. This codes for CASSLRGQSGNTIYF.

This chain joins TRBV20-1 and TRBJ2-3; TRBD2 matches at 11 bases. This CDR3 comprises 15 residues. Germline V gene sequence: CDR1 DFQATT, CDR2 SNEGSKA (reference sequence). With 6 bases clipped from V and 3 bases from J, the junction kept 8 bases outside the gene matches. The CDR3 sequence is CSARPASGRTDTQYF. DNA of the CDR3: TGCAGTGCCAGGCCGGCTAGCGGGAGGACAGATACGCAGTATTTT.

This clone was seen at least ten times. The genes are TRBV12-3 or TRBV12-4 and TRBJ2-1, with a tentative D call TRBD2 (5 bases). Trimming removed 5 bases from V and 11 bases from J, with 13 bases in between. The length of the CDR3 is 12 residues. The CDR3, as DNA: TGTGCCAGCAGTCAGGAGGTAGGCCAGCAGTTCTTC. Amino acid sequence: CASSQEVGQQFF.

The chain is built from TRBV30 and TRBJ2-7, with 10 bases aligning to TRBD2. The CDR3 runs 13 residues. Germline lookup yields CDR1 GTSNPN and CDR2 SVGIG (reference sequence). V dropped 0 bases and J dropped 9; count of bases not matched to a gene: 5. The CDR3 is CAWSVRLAGGQYF. CDR3 nucleotides: TGTGCCTGGAGTGTACGGTTAGCGGGAGGGCAGTACTTC.

About this clone: Here the CDR3 omits its conserved ending phenylalanine or tryptophan, so a read error is the likely source. The DNA is omitted, as the CDR3 cannot be located on it reliably, and the CDR3 follows TCRdb's listing. The chain carries TRBV7-3 and TRBJ2-1; TRBD1 is the table's D call and was not checked against the DNA. The CDR3 has 14 residues if both end residues are counted. Germline CDR1 is SGHTA and CDR2 is FQGTGA. This chain's CDR3 is CASSLVGRGDEQCC.

This clone was counted at least ten times. The V call is TRBV9, the J call TRBJ2-2; 12 bases match TRBD2. This CDR3 region has 17 residues. Losses at the gene ends were 0 bases for V and 7 bases for J; bases not matched to a gene: 7. The germline V gene encodes CDR1 SGDLS and CDR2 YYNGEE. The CDR3 nucleotides read TGTGCCAGCAGCGTAGGACTAGCGGGAGAAGGAATCGGGGAGCTGTTTTTT. Residues: CASSVGLAGEGIGELFF.

This clone was observed at least ten times. The chain links TRBV9 to TRBJ2-7; tentatively, D is TRBD1 or TRBD2 (5 bases each). Trimming took 4 bases from V and 1 from J, leaving 15 bases between them. The length of the CDR3 is 15 residues. The germline V gene has CDR1 SGDLS and CDR2 YYNGEE. The CDR3 nucleotides read TGTGCCAGCAGCCAAGGGGACCGTCCTTCCTACGAGCAGTACTTC. Protein sequence: CASSQGDRPSYEQYF.

As concerns this clone: A junction end diverges from the germline sequence, so it may reflect a read error. The rearrangement links TRBV28 to TRBJ2-3; 7 nucleotides match TRBD2. This CDR3 spans 16 amino acids. Looked up from germline, CDR1 is MDHEN and CDR2 is SYDVKM. CDR3 amino acids: CASTACAGEKTDTPYF. For the CDR3, the DNA is TGTGCCAGCACGGCTTGTGCGGGAGAGAAGACAGATACGCCGTATTTT.

The table lists this clone with a count of one. The rearrangement uses TRBV4-3 and TRBJ2-1, with D unclear. The V end was cut by 8 bases, the J end by 3 bases, with 17 bases between. The V gene's germline CDR1 is LGHNA and CDR2 YSLEER. The CDR3 is 15 residues long. The CDR3 DNA reads TGCGCCAGCCGGCAAGATAAAGAAGGCTACAATGAGCAGTTCTTC. It translates to CASRQDKEGYNEQFF.